The entry below gives a single T cell receptor (beta chain) sequence along with its context. The sample's time point: 2014-2015 season, pre-vaccination. Donors with HIV/AIDS, active malignancy, immunomodulators or active illness were excluded. The data were taken from a study of follicular helper T cells after annual influenza vaccination. The protocol was immunoSEQ multiplex PCR, while the TCRdb copy is restricted to in-frame clones and leaves out a portion. The table shows about 14,000 clones, with 84% occurring only once. The sequences come from CXCR5- memory CD4+ T cells sorted from blood, collected on the day of influenza vaccination. This TCR came from an adult who received the influenza vaccine.

CDR3: CASSPGQGGDLNSPLHF. CDR3 DNA sequence: TGTGCCAGCTCACCGGGGCAGGGCGGAGACCTTAATTCACCCCTCCACTTT. The genes are TRBV18 and TRBJ1-6; D possibly corresponds to TRBD1 (5 bases). Germline V lookup: CDR1 KGHSH, CDR2 LQKENI. The germline V and J ends were trimmed by 3 bases and 6 bases, with 18 bases remaining between them. This CDR3 has 17 residues.